The rows below give T cell receptor beta chains drawn from one sample of a study of blood T cell repertoires in COVID-19. The repertoire was sequenced with immunoSEQ multiplex PCR; TCRdb's copy has only in-frame clones and lacks some. The sample lists 85,000 to 130,000 clones; about 86% were seen once. The sequenced material came from PBMCs or T cells enriched from blood (not recorded which). These receptors were collected from a woman in her forties or fifties who had recovered from COVID-19. CDR3s include the opening cysteine and the closing phenylalanine or tryptophan. A D gene is named only where the DNA matches it firmly. A row's size may be missing; if present it is once, few, many or a size class.

j_gene	v_gene	abundance	d_gene	CDR3nt	CDR3aa
TRBJ2-5	TRBV5-1	-	-	TGCGCCAGCAGCTGGGCAGGGGAAGCGGGACGGGGAGAGACCCAGTACTTC	CASSWAGEAGRGETQYF
TRBJ1-4	TRBV5-8	-	-	TGTGCCAGCAGCTGGACAGCAACTAATGAAAAACTGTTTTTT	CASSWTATNEKLFF
TRBJ2-3	TRBV27	once	TRBD2	TGTGCCAGCGGTACTAGCGGGGGTATAGATACGCAGTATTTT	CASGTSGGIDTQYF
TRBJ2-3	TRBV6-5	-	-	TGTGCCAGCAGTCAGGACAGAGACGCTGCGACGCAGTATTTT	CASSQDRDAATQYF
TRBJ2-1	TRBV19	-	-	TGTGCCAGTAGTATAAGCACTAGTGTCAATGAGCAGTTCTTC	CASSISTSVNEQFF
TRBJ1-1	TRBV7-9	few	-	TGTGCCAGCAGCTTAGATCCAGGGCTCGGCACTGAAGCTTTCTTT	CASSLDPGLGTEAFF
TRBJ1-1	TRBV12-3/TRBV12-4	-	-	TGTGCCAGCAGGATTGACAGGAACACTGAAGCTTTCTTT	CASRIDRNTEAFF
TRBJ1-1	TRBV5-6	-	-	TGTGCCAGCAGCCCAAAGGGGAGGGCTCGTACTGAAGCTTTCTTT	CASSPKGRARTEAFF
TRBJ1-3	TRBV9	-	TRBD1	TGTGCCAGCAGCAGACAGGGAAATGGTGGAAACACCATATATTTT	CASSRQGNGGNTIYF
TRBJ2-5	TRBV7-3	-	-	TGTGCCAGCAGCTTAGGGGGACTCCAAGAGACCCAGTACTTC	CASSLGGLQETQYF
TRBJ1-1	TRBV5-1	-	-	TGCGCCAGCAAGGGCAGTCCGAAGACAGGATCAGGAAACACTGAAGCTTTCTTT	CASKGSPKTGSGNTEAFF
TRBJ1-2	TRBV6-5	few	-	TGTGCCAGCAGCCAGGGGTATGGCTACACCTTC	CASSQGYGYTF
TRBJ1-2	TRBV5-5	once	TRBD1	TGTGCCAGCAGCTTGAGTAGGGGGCTTGGCGGCTACACCTTC	CASSLSRGLGGYTF
TRBJ2-4	TRBV5-4	once	-	TGTGCCAGCAGCTTCGGGGATTCACTAGCCAAAAACATTCAGTACTTC	CASSFGDSLAKNIQYF
TRBJ2-7	TRBV5-4	-	-	TGTGCCAGCAGCTTGGATAGAGCCCGGCAGTACTTC	CASSLDRARQYF
TRBJ2-7	TRBV28	-	-	TGTGCCAGCAAGGGACAAACTTCCGAGCAGTACTTC	CASKGQTSEQYF
TRBJ1-1	TRBV28	-	TRBD1	TGTGCCAGCAGTTTAGAACAGGGGGAAGCTTTCTTT	CASSLEQGEAFF
TRBJ2-5	TRBV5-1	-	TRBD1	TGCGCCAGCAGCGGACAGGGTCGCCAAGAGACCCAGTACTTC	CASSGQGRQETQYF
TRBJ2-5	TRBV29-1	-	-	TGCAGCGTTGCCGGAGGTGGGGAGACCCAGTACTTC	CSVAGGGETQYF